This T cell receptor beta chain was profiled in a study of T cells in Graves' hyperthyroidism and ophthalmopathy. As for the study in general: At initial diagnosis, before any treatment had begun, peripheral blood was obtained.

V was trimmed by 6 bases and J by 2 bases, leaving 13 bases between them. CDR3 length: 14 amino acids. TCR beta CDR3 regions were amplified from RNA transcripts. RT-PCR in the first round (using the HTBI primer set) targeted the TCR CDR3. MiXCR, applied by TCRdb to the multiplex PCR reads, yields one record per CDR3 protein. Here the sample spans a few hundred thousand distinct CDR3 sequences, roughly 13% being singletons. Exclusion of patients followed from uncontrolled infection, other autoimmune disease, pregnancy or lactation. Study-wide results and caveats: Separation of ophthalmopathy from stable hyperthyroidism was achieved by a 13 V-J model.

This clonotype was picked up many times. Its antigen is unidentified. Just one base apart from a much larger clone, this may be a read error. Since the CDR3 does not end with the conserved phenylalanine or tryptophan, this likely comes from a read error. The rearrangement links TRBV12-3 or TRBV12-4 to TRBJ1-1; D not resolved. This sequence was found in a woman aged 25-40 years with Graves' hyperthyroidism that later progressed to Graves' ophthalmopathy. The sequenced sample was blood. The CDR3, as DNA: TGTGCCAGCAGCCTCCGAAGTCTCAACACTGAAGCTTTCCTT. Translation: CASSLRSLNTEAFL.